The 11 T cell receptor beta chains listed next were all sequenced from one sample in a study of preoperative IRX-2 immunotherapy in early breast cancer. Treatment described: preoperative locoregional IRX-2 cytokine immunotherapy. Clones were read by immunoSEQ multiplex PCR, and TCRdb kept only the in-frame ones, dropping some. The repertoire has tens of thousands of clones, around 72% of them found once; the top ten carry roughly 6.8%. The material sequenced was lymph node tissue, taken after IRX-2 immunotherapy. The receptor set was obtained from a human donor with breast cancer.

The chain combines TRBV6-8 with TRBJ2-3, with D tentatively TRBD2 (8 bases). The CDR3 loop spans 14 amino acids. V shed 10 bases and J shed 8 bases, with 22 bases lying between them. Germline V lookup: CDR1 MNHGY, CDR2 SAAAGT. In nucleotides, the CDR3 is TGTGCCATCAGCTCGGGAGGGGGCAAGGGTACGCAGTATTTT. Translating it yields CAISSGGGKGTQYF.

This chain connects TRBV19 to TRBJ2-3; D may be TRBD2 (6 bases). The CDR3 covers 17 residues. CDR1 and CDR2 (germline): LNHDA, SQIVND (reference sequence). Trimming took 10 bases from V and 2 from J, leaving 25 bases between them. CDR3 residues: CATTHSRFGGATDTQYF. CDR3 DNA: TGTGCCACTACTCATAGTCGATTCGGAGGGGCCACAGATACGCAGTATTTT.

The chain uses TRBV19 and TRBJ2-7; D uncertain. Germline V gene data show CDR1 as LNHDA and CDR2 as SQIVND (reference sequence). The CDR3 loop spans 13 amino acids. V gave up 6 bases and J gave up 2 bases, with 11 bases separating them. The DNA of the CDR3 is TGTGCCAGTAGCGACGGGTCGACCTACGAGCAGTACTTC. Protein: CASSDGSTYEQYF.

The rearrangement links TRBV11-3 to TRBJ1-1, with 7 bases aligning to TRBD1. The CDR3 covers 14 residues. The trim removed 4 bases at V and 7 bases at J, leaving 9 bases unmatched. Germline loops: CDR1 SGHNT, CDR2 YENEEA. The CDR3 is CASSSERQGGEAFF. The CDR3 DNA follows: TGTGCCAGCAGCTCAGAACGGCAGGGGGGTGAAGCTTTCTTT.

This clone has just one count. The chain uses TRBV30 and TRBJ1-5; D not certain. The CDR3 runs 13 residues. Trimming cost V 1 base and J 3 bases, with 7 bases left between them. Germline assignment: CDR1 GTSNPN and CDR2 SVGIG (reference sequence). The CDR3 loop reads CAWSGRYNQPQHF. The CDR3 nucleotides read TGTGCCTGGAGTGGGCGGTACAATCAGCCCCAGCATTTT.

This clone is a singleton in its sample. Residues arising from an ambiguous or unread base are written as X. V usage is TRBV5-1 and J usage is TRBJ2-6; possible D gene TRBD1, 6 bases. Germline CDR1 reads SGHRS; CDR2 reads YFSETQ. The CDR3 consists of 16 residues. V gave up 0 bases and J gave up 1 base, with 8 bases separating them. CDR3 nucleotide sequence: TGCGCCAGCAGCTTGGTRACAGGGTCTGGGGCCAACGTCCTGACTTTC. Its translation is CASSLXTGSGANVLTF. The whole CDR3 is CASSLVTGSGANVLTF.

The chain links TRBV18 to TRBJ2-2, with D unclear. This CDR3 has 12 amino acids. V was clipped by 1 base and J by 5 bases, with 2 bases between them. CDR1 is KGHSH, CDR2 LQKENI, per germline. The CDR3 DNA is TGTGCCAGCTCACCACTAACCGGGGAGCTGTTTTTT. It specifies CASSPLTGELFF.

This chain joins TRBV7-6 and TRBJ1-1; perhaps TRBD1 as D (6 bases). The CDR3 is 15 amino acids. V was trimmed by 3 bases and J by 4 bases, leaving 15 bases between them. From germline, CDR1 is SGHVS and CDR2 FNYEAQ. This chain's CDR3 is CASSLGGTKGTEAFF. CDR3 sequence (DNA): TGTGCCAGCAGCTTGGGGGGGACAAAAGGCACTGAAGCTTTCTTT.

This clone was recorded once. This chain uses TRBV12-5 with TRBJ2-2; D remains unclear. Germline V gives CDR1 LGHNT, CDR2 FRNRAP. CDR3 length: 15 amino acids. V dropped 1 base and J dropped 1 base, with 7 bases sitting between them. In DNA, the CDR3 is TGTGCTAGTGGTTTGGACTCTATGAACACCGGGGAGCTGTTTTTT. Translation: CASGLDSMNTGELFF.

This chain uses TRBV19 with TRBJ1-2; D call uncertain. The CDR3 is 15 amino acids. Germline CDR1 reads LNHDA; CDR2 reads SQIVND (reference sequence). Trimming removed 0 bases at V and 5 bases at J, with 13 bases between. Here the CDR3 DNA reads TGTGCCAGTAGTATAGAATACGGAAACACTTATGGCTACACCTTC. Translating it yields CASSIEYGNTYGYTF.

In this sample, this clone turned up once. The rearrangement uses TRBV19 and TRBJ1-2; D is ambiguous. This CDR3 contains 17 residues. Germline V CDR1 and CDR2: LNHDA, SQIVND (reference sequence). The V end was cut by 2 bases, the J end by 0 bases, with 16 bases between. The CDR3 nucleotides read TGTGCCAGTAGTATAAATGGAGGATTTCAAGCTAACTATGGCTACACCTTC. Translating gives CASSINGGFQANYGYTF.